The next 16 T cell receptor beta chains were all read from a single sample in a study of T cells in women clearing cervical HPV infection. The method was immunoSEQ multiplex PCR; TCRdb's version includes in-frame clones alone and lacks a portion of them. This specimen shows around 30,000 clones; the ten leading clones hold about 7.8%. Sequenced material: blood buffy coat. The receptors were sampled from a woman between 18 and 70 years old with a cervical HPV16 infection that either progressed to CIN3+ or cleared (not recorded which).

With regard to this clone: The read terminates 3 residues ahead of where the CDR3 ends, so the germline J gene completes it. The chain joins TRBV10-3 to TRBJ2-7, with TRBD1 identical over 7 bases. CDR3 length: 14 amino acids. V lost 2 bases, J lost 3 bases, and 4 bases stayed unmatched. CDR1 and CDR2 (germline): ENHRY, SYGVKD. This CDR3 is CAISEAPGGYEQYF. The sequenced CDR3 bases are TGTGCCATCAGTGAGGCCCCAGGGGGCTACGAG.

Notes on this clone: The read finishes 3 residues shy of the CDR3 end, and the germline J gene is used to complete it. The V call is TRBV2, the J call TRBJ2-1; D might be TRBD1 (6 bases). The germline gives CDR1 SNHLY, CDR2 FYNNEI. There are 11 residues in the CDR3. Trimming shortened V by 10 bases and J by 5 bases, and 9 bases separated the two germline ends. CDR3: CATNRDNEQFF. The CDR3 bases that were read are TGTGCCACCAACAGGGACAATGAG.

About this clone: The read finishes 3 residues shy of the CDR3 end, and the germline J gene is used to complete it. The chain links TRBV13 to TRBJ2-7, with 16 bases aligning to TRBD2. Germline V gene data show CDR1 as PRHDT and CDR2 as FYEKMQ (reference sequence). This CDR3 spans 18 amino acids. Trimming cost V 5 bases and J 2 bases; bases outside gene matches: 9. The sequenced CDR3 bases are TGTGCCAGCAGCCCCGGGACTAGCGGGAGGGCAGTCACCTACGAG. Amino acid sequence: CASSPGTSGRAVTYE. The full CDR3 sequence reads CASSPGTSGRAVTYEQYF. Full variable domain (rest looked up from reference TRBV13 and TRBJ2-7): AAGVIQSPRHLIKEKRETATLKCYPIPRHDTVYWYQQGPGQDPQFLISFYEKMQSDKGSIPDRFSAQQFSDYHSELNMSSLELGDSALYFCASSPGTSGRAVTYEQYFGPGTRLTVT.

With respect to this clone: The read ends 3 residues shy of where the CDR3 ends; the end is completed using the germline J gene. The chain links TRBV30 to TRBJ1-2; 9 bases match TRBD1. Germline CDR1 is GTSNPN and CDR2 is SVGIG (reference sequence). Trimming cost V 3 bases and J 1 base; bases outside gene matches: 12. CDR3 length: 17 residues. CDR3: CAWRGARDRAYNYGYTF. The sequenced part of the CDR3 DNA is TGTGCCTGGAGGGGAGCCCGGGACAGGGCCTATAACTATGGC. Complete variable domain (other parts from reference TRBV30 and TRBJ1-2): SQTIHQWPATLVQPVGSPLSLECTVEGTSNPNLYWYRQAAGRGLQLLFYSVGIGQISSEVPQNLSASRPQDRQFILSSKKLLLSDSGFYLCAWRGARDRAYNYGYTFGSGTRLTVV.

CDR3 bases read: TGCAGTGCTAGGCGGGGGAACACCGGGGAG. Translating gives CSARRGNTGE. The CDR3 in its entirety is CSARRGNTGELFF. The V gene is TRBV20-1, the J gene TRBJ2-2; D may be TRBD2 (6 bases). The read is 3 residues too short to cover the CDR3 end, so that end is filled in from the germline J gene. This CDR3 region has 13 residues. CDR1 and CDR2 (germline): DFQATT, SNEGSKA (reference sequence). V dropped 3 bases and J dropped 1 base, with 6 bases sitting between them.

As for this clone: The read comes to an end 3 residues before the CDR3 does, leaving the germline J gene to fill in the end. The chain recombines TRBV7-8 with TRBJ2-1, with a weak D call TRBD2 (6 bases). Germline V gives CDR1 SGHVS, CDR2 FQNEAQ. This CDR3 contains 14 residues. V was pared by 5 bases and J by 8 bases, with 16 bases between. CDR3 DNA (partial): TGTGCCAGCAGCCCAAACCGGGGACTCGATGAG. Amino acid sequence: CASSPNRGLDE. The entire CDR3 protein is CASSPNRGLDEQFF.

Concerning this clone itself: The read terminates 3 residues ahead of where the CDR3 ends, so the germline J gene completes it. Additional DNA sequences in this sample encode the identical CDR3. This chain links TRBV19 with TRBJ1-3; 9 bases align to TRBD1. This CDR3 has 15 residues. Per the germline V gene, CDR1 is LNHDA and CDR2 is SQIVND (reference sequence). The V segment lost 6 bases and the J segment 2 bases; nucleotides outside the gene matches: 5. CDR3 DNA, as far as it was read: TGTGCCAGTAGGCTCGGGACAGGGACTGGAAACACC. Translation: CASRLGTGTGNT. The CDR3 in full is CASRLGTGTGNTIYF.

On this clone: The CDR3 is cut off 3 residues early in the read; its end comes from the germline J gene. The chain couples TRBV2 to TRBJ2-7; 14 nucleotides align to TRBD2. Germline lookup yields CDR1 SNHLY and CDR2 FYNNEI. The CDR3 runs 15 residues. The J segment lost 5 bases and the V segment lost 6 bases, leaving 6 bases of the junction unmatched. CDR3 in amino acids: CASSGTSGSSNEQYF. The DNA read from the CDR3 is TGTGCCAGCAGCGGGACTAGCGGGAGTAGCAACGAG.

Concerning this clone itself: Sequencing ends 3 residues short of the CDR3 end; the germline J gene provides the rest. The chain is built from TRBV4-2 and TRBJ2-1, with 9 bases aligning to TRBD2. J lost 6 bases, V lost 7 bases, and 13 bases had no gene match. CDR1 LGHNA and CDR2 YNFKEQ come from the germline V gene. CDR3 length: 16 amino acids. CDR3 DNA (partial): TGTGCCAGCACCCTAGGAGCGGGGGGAAGTCTCAATGAG. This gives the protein CASTLGAGGSLNE. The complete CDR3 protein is CASTLGAGGSLNEQFF.

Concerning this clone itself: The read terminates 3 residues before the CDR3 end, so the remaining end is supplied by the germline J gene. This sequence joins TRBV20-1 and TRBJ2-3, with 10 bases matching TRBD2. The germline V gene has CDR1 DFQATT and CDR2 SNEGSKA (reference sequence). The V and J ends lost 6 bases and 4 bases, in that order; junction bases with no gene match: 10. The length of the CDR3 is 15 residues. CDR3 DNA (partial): TGCAGTGCGACCCGGGGAGCGGGAGGGCCAGATACG. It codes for CSATRGAGGPDT. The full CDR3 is CSATRGAGGPDTQYF.

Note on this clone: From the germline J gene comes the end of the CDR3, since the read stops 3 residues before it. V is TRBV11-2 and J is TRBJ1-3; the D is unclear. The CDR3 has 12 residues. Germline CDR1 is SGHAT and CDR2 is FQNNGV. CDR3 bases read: TGTGCCAGCAGCCCCTTCGTTAACTCC. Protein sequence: CASSPFVNS. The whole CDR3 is CASSPFVNSIYF.

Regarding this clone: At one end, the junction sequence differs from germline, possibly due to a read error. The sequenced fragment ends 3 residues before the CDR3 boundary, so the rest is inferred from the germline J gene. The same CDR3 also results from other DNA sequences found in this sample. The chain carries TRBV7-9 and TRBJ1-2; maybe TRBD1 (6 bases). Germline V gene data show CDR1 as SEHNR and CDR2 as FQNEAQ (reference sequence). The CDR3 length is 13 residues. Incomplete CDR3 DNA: TGTGCCAGCAGCTTAGAGGGGGACTATGGA. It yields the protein CASSLEGDYG. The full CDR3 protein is CASSLEGDYGYTF.

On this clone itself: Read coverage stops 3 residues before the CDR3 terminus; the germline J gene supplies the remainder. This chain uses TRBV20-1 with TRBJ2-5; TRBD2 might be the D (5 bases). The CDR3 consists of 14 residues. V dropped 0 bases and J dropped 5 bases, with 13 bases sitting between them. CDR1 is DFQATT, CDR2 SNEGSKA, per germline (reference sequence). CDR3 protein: CSARDVLVAETQYF. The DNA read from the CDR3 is TGCAGTGCTAGAGATGTTTTAGTAGCGGAGACC.

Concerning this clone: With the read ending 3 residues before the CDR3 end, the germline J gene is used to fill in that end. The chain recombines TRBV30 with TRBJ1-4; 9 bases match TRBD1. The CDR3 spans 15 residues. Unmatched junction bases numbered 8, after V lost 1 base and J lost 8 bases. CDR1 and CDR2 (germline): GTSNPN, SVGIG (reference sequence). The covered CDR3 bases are TGTGCCTGGAGTGGTATGGGACAGGGAGGAGAAAAA. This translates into CAWSGMGQGGEK. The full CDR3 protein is CAWSGMGQGGEKLFF.

CDR3 sequence: CASSFHPGTGGFQPQHF. The sequenced CDR3 bases are TGTGCCAGCAGCTTTCATCCCGGGACAGGGGGCTTCCAGCCC. This chain links TRBV7-8 with TRBJ1-5, with 12 bases identical to TRBD1. The DNA ends 3 residues before the CDR3 does, and the rest of the CDR3 is filled in from the germline J gene. The CDR3 has 17 residues. Losses at the gene ends were 3 bases for V and 7 bases for J; bases not matched to a gene: 10. The germline gives CDR1 SGHVS, CDR2 FQNEAQ.

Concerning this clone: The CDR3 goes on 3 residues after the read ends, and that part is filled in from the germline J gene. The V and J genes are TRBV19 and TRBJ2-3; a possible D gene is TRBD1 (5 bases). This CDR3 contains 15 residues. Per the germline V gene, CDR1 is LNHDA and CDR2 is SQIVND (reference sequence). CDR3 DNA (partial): TGTGCCAGTAGTAAGGGGCAGAACGGCAATCAGCCG. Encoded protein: CASSKGQNGNQP. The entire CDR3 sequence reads CASSKGQNGNQPQYF.